The TCR beta chain described here comes from a study of siplizumab effects on memory and regulatory T cells. The CDR3 sequence is 18 residues long. Germline V gene data show CDR1 as SGHAT and CDR2 as FQNNGV. With 4 bases removed from V and 2 bases from J, the gap between germline ends came to 22 bases. Assayed TCR templates numbered roughly 100,000 for each sample. TCRdb keeps only in-frame clones here, not all; method: immunoSEQ multiplex PCR. The table shows tens of thousands of clones, with roughly nine tenths occurring only once. Study-wide points: An assignable phenotype, naive or memory, was missing from roughly 86-96% of proliferating CD4+ or CD8+ clones. In the presence of siplizumab, alloreactive sequences traceable to unstimulated CD4+ memory cells were significantly reduced.

The sample holds one count of this clone. The antigen remains undetermined. The TCR originated in a human donor in good health. The specimen sequenced was CD8+ T cells sorted from blood. The chain combines TRBV11-2 with TRBJ2-3; D is possibly TRBD2 (6 bases). The DNA of the CDR3 is TGTGCCAGCAGCTCCTCCTTAATTGCGGGGTACCCCACAGATACGCAGTATTTT. Translating it yields CASSSSLIAGYPTDTQYF.